Listed here are 15 T cell receptor beta chains from one sample, sequenced in a study of T cells in Graves' hyperthyroidism and ophthalmopathy (dated by TCRdb to about 2019). Preparation of the library involved multiplex PCR. The sequencing machine was an Illumina HiSeq 2000. TCR beta CDR3 regions were amplified from RNA transcripts. The TCR CDR3 was subjected to a first round of RT-PCR using the HTBI primer set and the Qiagen OneStep RT-PCR kit. The raw public reads went through TCRdb reprocessing: fastp at Q25, MiXCR clone calling, in-frame beta chains kept. Each CDR3 protein appears once, grouped with its most common genes and DNA. Recorded for this sample are 700,000 or so distinct CDR3 sequences; around 15% of them occurred a single time. The ten most abundant clones make up under 8.5% of the sample. Specimen: blood. The receptors shown here come from a man aged 18-30 years with Graves' hyperthyroidism.

This clonotype was recorded at least ten times. This chain links TRBV12-3 or TRBV12-4 with TRBJ2-5, with TRBD2 matching over 7 bases. The CDR3 sequence is 15 residues long. V lost 6 bases to trimming and J lost 5 bases; unmatched junction nucleotides: 12. The DNA of the CDR3 is TGTGCCAGCAGAAGAGTTGGGGGGGATAGGGAGACCCAGTACTTC. This gives the protein CASRRVGGDRETQYF.

This clonotype showed up many times. J is TRBJ2-7 and V is TRBV10-3; 7 bases map to TRBD2. CDR3 length equals 15 residues. Germline loops: CDR1 ENHRY, CDR2 SYGVKD. Trimming took 3 bases from V and 5 from J; bases not matched to a gene: 10. DNA for the CDR3: TGTGCCATCAGTGACCCGGGGCGGCGGGAGAACGAGCAGTACTTC. This gives the protein CAISDPGRRENEQYF.

V is TRBV9 and J is TRBJ2-5, with D maybe TRBD1 (6 bases). There are 15 residues in the CDR3. The V end was cut by 0 bases, the J end by 6 bases, with 15 bases between. The germline CDR1 and CDR2 sequences are SGDLS and YYNGEE. CDR3 protein: CASSVDPQGRKTQYF. The CDR3 DNA sequence: TGTGCCAGCAGCGTAGACCCACAGGGAAGGAAGACCCAGTACTTC.

This clonotype was counted many times. The genes are TRBV30 and TRBJ2-5; D gene ambiguous. The germline CDR1 and CDR2 sequences are GTSNPN and SVGIG (reference sequence). Trimming removed 0 bases from V and 1 base from J, with 6 bases in between. The CDR3 sequence is 13 residues long. DNA of the CDR3: TGTGCCTGGAGTGTGCACGGCCAAGAGACCCAGTACTTC. It is translated as CAWSVHGQETQYF.

Comments on this clonotype: One base away lies a much larger clone, so this may be a sequencing read error. V gene TRBV10-3 combines with J gene TRBJ2-3; 8 bases match TRBD2. The CDR3 totals 16 residues. The V gene's germline CDR1 is ENHRY and CDR2 SYGVKD. Losses at the gene ends were 2 bases for V and 5 bases for J; bases not matched to a gene: 9. CDR3: CAISERLARVEDTQYF. The CDR3, as DNA: TGTGCCATCAGTGAGAGACTAGCGAGAGTGGAAGATACGCAGTATTTT.

The chain is built from TRBV7-3 and TRBJ2-1; 8 bases agree with TRBD2. The V segment lost 1 base and the J segment 7 bases; nucleotides outside the gene matches: 9. This CDR3 region has 16 residues. The germline gives CDR1 SGHTA, CDR2 FQGTGA. The CDR3 bases are TGTGCCAGCAGCTTAAATTGGGCGGGAGGTCAGAATGAGCAGTTCTTC. Translating gives CASSLNWAGGQNEQFF.

This clonotype showed up many times. V gene TRBV28 combines with J gene TRBJ2-7, with TRBD2 matching 14 bases. Germline-derived CDR1 and CDR2 are MDHEN and SYDVKM. The trim removed 6 bases at V and 7 bases at J, leaving 5 bases unmatched. This CDR3 contains 14 residues. The DNA for the CDR3 is TGTGCCAGCAGCGGACTAGCGGGAGGCTGGGAGCAGTACTTC. Its protein product is CASSGLAGGWEQYF.

This clonotype was seen at least ten times. The J gene is TRBJ1-1, the V gene TRBV28; 8 nucleotides align to TRBD1. V dropped 3 bases and J dropped 0; count of bases not matched to a gene: 6. This CDR3 contains 16 residues. The germline V gene encodes CDR1 MDHEN and CDR2 SYDVKM. The CDR3 DNA follows: TGTGCCAGCAGTTTGGGGTCGGGACAGGTGAACACTGAAGCTTTCTTT. This sequence encodes CASSLGSGQVNTEAFF.

This clonotype was recorded at least ten times. V and J are TRBV6-1 and TRBJ2-1; no firm D call. CDR1 MNHNS and CDR2 SASEGT come from the germline V gene. The length of the CDR3 is 13 residues. The ends were cut back, 4 bases at V and 5 bases at J, with 9 bases in the middle. CDR3 nucleotide sequence: TGTGCCAGCAGTGGCGACACCCACAATGAGCAGTTCTTC. Its protein is CASSGDTHNEQFF.

This clonotype came up many times. The chain couples TRBV7-2 to TRBJ2-1; D perhaps matches TRBD2 (7 bases). The V and J ends lost 4 bases and 5 bases respectively, with 15 bases between them. The CDR3 is made up of 15 amino acids. Germline CDR1 reads SGHTA; CDR2 reads FQGNSA. CDR3 sequence (DNA): TGTGCCAGCAGCTGGAGGGGGGGGACCCACAATGAGCAGTTCTTC. This translates into CASSWRGGTHNEQFF. Full variable domain (rest looked up from reference TRBV7-2 and TRBJ2-1): GAGVSQSPSNKVTEKGKDVELRCDPISGHTALYWYRQSLGQGLEFLIYFQGNSAPDKSGLPSDRFSAERTGGSVSTLTIQRTQQEDSAVYLCASSWRGGTHNEQFFGPGTRLTVL.

This clonotype was seen repeatedly, ten times or more. The CDR3 spells CSARATGTYEQYF. The CDR3 DNA follows: TGCAGTGCTAGGGCGACAGGGACCTACGAGCAGTACTTC. This sequence joins TRBV20-1 and TRBJ2-7; the match to TRBD1 covers 7 bases. With V trimmed by 3 bases and J by 2 bases, 4 bases remained unmatched. The germline gives CDR1 DFQATT, CDR2 SNEGSKA (reference sequence). This CDR3 comprises 13 residues.

This clonotype was counted ten times or more. The chain uses TRBV2 and TRBJ2-1, with D possibly TRBD2 on 6 matching bases. Germline CDR1 reads SNHLY; CDR2 reads FYNNEI. Trimming shortened V by 2 bases and J by 8 bases, and 10 bases separated the two germline ends. The CDR3 covers 13 residues. Written as DNA, the CDR3 is TGTGCCAGCAGTGAACAAGGGGAGGATGAGCAGTTCTTC. Its protein product is CASSEQGEDEQFF.

V is TRBV2 and J is TRBJ2-7; TRBD2 matches 7 bases. The junction had 5 bases not matched to a gene; V was cut back by 6 bases and J by 6 bases. CDR3 size: 12 residues. CDR1 SNHLY and CDR2 FYNNEI come from the germline V gene. CDR3 amino acids: CASRRASGEQYF. The DNA of the CDR3 is TGTGCCAGCAGGAGGGCTAGCGGCGAGCAGTACTTC.

Only a few counts were recorded for this clonotype. The V gene is TRBV20-1, the J gene TRBJ2-2; a possible D gene is TRBD2 (5 bases). Germline CDR1 reads DFQATT; CDR2 reads SNEGSKA (reference sequence). There are 15 residues in the CDR3. Trimming removed 0 bases from V and 4 bases from J, with 12 bases in between. CDR3: CSARDLDYSTGELFF. CDR3 DNA: TGCAGTGCTAGAGATCTTGACTATAGCACCGGGGAGCTGTTTTTT.

The sample holds a few counts of this clonotype. The CDR3 DNA reads TGTGCCAGCAGCATACTCGATCGACAGGGTCCCCGAAACATTCAGTACTTC. It encodes CASSILDRQGPRNIQYF. The chain carries TRBV7-8 and TRBJ2-4; TRBD1 aligns across 7 bases. There are 17 residues in the CDR3. Germline CDR1 is SGHVS and CDR2 is FQNEAQ. J gave up 6 bases and V 5 bases, and 16 bases lay outside the gene matches.